One TCR beta chain is described in this entry. A junction end diverges from the germline sequence, so it may reflect a read error. From around 18-30 mg of unsorted bulk tissue, DNA and RNA were co-extracted together. These data belong to a study of tumor-infiltrating lymphocytes in primary liver carcinoma. About the research overall: Patients included men and women of 30 to 69 years.

A primer in the constant region served to generate TCR beta cDNA from approximately 460 ng of total RNA. Each TCR beta library was derived from three nested multiplex PCR rounds that employed slightly modified ARM-PCR. For around 9 cycles apiece, the opening two PCR rounds ran with TRBV1-TRBV30 forward primers and a C-beta reverse primer. TCRdb re-derived calls from the multiplex PCR reads in MiXCR, one entry per CDR3 protein. The table lists more than 90,000 distinct CDR3 sequences, 65% to 75% of them singletons. The CDR3 is made up of 14 amino acids. Per germline, CDR1 SGHAT and CDR2 FQNNGV. The clonotype originates from a woman aged 55-75 years with primary liver carcinoma and hepatitis B virus infection. The chain has TRBV11-2 and TRBJ2-3; D remains ambiguous. Sequenced material: liver tumor tissue from sampling region 2. The subset was: tumor region T2, inferior pole. The CDR3 region is CASSPILNTDTQCF. In DNA, the CDR3 is TGTGCCAGTAGCCCCATCCTTAACACAGATACGCAGTGTTTT.